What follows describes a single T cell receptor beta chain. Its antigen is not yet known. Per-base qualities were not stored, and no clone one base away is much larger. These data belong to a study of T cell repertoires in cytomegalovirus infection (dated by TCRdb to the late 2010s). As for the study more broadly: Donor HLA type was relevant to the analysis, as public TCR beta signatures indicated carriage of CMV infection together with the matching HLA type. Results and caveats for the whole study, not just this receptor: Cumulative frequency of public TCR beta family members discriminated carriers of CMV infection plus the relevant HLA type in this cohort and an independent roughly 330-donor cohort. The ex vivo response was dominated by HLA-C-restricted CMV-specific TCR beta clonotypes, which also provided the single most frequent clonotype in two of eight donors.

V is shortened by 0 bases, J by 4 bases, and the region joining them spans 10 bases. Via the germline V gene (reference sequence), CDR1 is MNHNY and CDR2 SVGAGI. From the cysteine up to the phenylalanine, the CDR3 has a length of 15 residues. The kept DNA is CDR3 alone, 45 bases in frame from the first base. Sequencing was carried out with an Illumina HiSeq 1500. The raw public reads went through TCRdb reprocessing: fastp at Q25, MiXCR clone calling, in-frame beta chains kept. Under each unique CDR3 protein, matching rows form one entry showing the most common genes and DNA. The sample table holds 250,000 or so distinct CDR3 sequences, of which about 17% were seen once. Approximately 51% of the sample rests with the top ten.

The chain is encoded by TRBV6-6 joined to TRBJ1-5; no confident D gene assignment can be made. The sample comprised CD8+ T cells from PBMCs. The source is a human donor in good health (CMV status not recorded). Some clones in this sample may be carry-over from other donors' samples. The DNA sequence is TGTGCCAGCAGTTACTCGGTGGCCGAGAATCAGCCCCAGCATTTT. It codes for CASSYSVAENQPQHF.